A single T cell receptor beta chain is shown here with its context. This clone was recorded a few times. What antigen it recognizes has not been identified. No per-base quality is available; no much larger clone lies one base away. The CDR3 covers 15 residues, taking in both the cysteine and the phenylalanine. The DNA shown is the 45-base CDR3, in frame from base 1. V is reduced by 5 bases and J by 8 bases, leaving a spacing of 18 bases between them. Via the germline V gene, CDR1 is MNHNS and CDR2 SASEGT. The library was prepared using the immunoSEQ multiplex PCR assay. The multiplex PCR relied on a mix of 60 forward primers for TCR Vbeta segments and 13 reverse primers for TCR Jbeta segments. A multiplex PCR assay on genomic DNA amplified the CDR3 region of rearranged TCR beta genes. Amplified TCR beta libraries were sequenced as 87-base-pair reads on the Illumina HiSeq System. The authors processed their data as follows. In a later analysis, tens of millions of unique TCR beta chains were counted across the approximately 640 repertoires, and roughly 11 million of these chains were shared by at least two donors. A nearest-neighbor algorithm error-corrected the raw reads and collapsed the reads into unique sequences, merging closely related sequences to remove PCR and sequencing errors. CDR3 sequences were aligned to IMGT reference sequences to assign V, D and J gene segments. For a sequence to be retained, a match of at least six nucleotides was required to both a V gene segment and a J gene segment. A rearrangement counted as productive if the CDR3 had no stop codons and remained in frame with V and J, and every other rearrangement counted as non-productive. CDR3 was defined according to IMGT convention as the region running from the second conserved V-encoded cysteine to the conserved J-encoded phenylalanine. In an earlier analysis of some 550 of the donors, sequences lacking an unambiguous match to a single V gene segment were excluded. In an earlier analysis of a few hundred of the donors, V segments were called functional above 56.7% productive rearrangements and were called segregating when the between-donor standard deviation exceeded 5%. A statistical classification framework was developed to diagnose cytomegalovirus status using the catalog of TCR beta chain sequences. In a later analysis, V and J genes were assigned by comparing TCR nucleotide sequences against IMGT/GENE-DB human TR gene sequences. Using the TCRdist pipeline, a later analysis assigned CDR3 sequences along with most-parsimonious VDJ recombination scenarios. In a later analysis, each TCR beta chain was defined by its CDR3 amino acid sequence together with its V-gene family, and reads without a unique V-gene family were excluded. As a way to deal with suspected cross-contamination and a sequencing artifact, a later analysis dropped hundreds of nucleotide sequences that were highly shared and had low generation probability. In a later analysis, a clonal expansion index for each public chain was calculated from normalized within-repertoire ranks of inferred template counts. Generation probabilities in a later analysis came from a VDJ recombination model fitted to out-of-frame rearrangements, and those results were checked against IGoR. In a later analysis, TCR-TCR, TCR-HLA and TCR-CMV co-occurrence was scored with hypergeometric tests, and a repertoire-size bias correction was applied to TCR pairs. A later analysis estimated false discovery rates by permuting HLA or CMV assignments 20 times. In a later analysis, co-occurring TCRs were grouped using DBSCAN, and TCRdist sequence similarity was added for clustering within HLA-allele-positive subsets. Repertoires with fewer than 30,000 or more than 120,000 public chains were left out of co-occurrence clustering, as were about 5 repertoires with anomalous nucleotide sharing. TCRdb provides this immuneACCESS table in a form limited to in-frame rearrangements. Some clones are lacking; in checked studies, under half of them reflect an unresolved V gene, and why the rest are absent is not known. V and J calls and clone size are those listed in that table; D and trimming were worked out from the DNA. The sample yields fewer than 90,000 clones; roughly four fifths were counted once. Jointly, the top ten make up approximately 7% of the sample.

The data derive from a study of cytomegalovirus exposure and HLA in healthy donors (dated by TCRdb to about 2017). The study in broad terms: According to an earlier analysis of several hundred of the donors, about 190 million T cells yielded some 110 million unique TCR beta sequences and roughly 280 Gb of sequence data. To predict cytomegalovirus infection status, the study brought together high-throughput TCR immunosequencing, statistical association of individual TCRs with disease status, and machine learning. HLA typing included class I and class II loci at four-digit resolution. All discovery cohort repertoires had been generated using a single sequencing platform. Rather than using new phenotypic data, the later analysis identified candidate immune exposures from TCR beta sequences and from how often those sequences occurred across donors. Besides the first cohort of some 670 subjects, a separate validation cohort made up of 120 or so different subjects was used. Genome-wide SNP genotypes for about three fifths of the 666 donors were used in a later genetic analysis, which treated that subset as a discovery cohort. Using immunosequencing, the study profiled T cell repertoires from about 620 subjects and related those repertoires to cytomegalovirus serostatus. About 280 gigabases of sequencing data and about 92 million unique TCR sequences made up an early release that covered fewer than 650 HLA-typed donors. Of the 398 genotyped donors, 75% to 85% were placed in the genetic ancestry cluster associated with self-reported Caucasian donors. The number of donors typed differed by locus, with about 629-630 for A, B, C, DRB1 and DQB1, around 500 for DQA1, about 610 for DPA1, and 400 to 490 for DPB1. Several DR-DQ haplotypes were handled as single units for association and clustering, since linkage in the cohort was strong. Among 300 to 500 genotyped donors of the cohort, an average of approximately 200,000 unique TCR beta nucleotide sequences was sequenced per donor, of which about 18% were non-productive. The study was designed to test whether signatures of past pathogen exposure could be identified by cataloging public T cell receptors. Donor age, sex, ethnicity and CMV serostatus were compiled alongside the repertoire data. A later analysis re-analyzed previously published TCR beta repertoires from hundreds of donors and added high-resolution HLA genotyping to study TCR occurrence patterns. An earlier analysis of about 600 of the donors used high-throughput TCR beta sequencing to judge whether each TCR beta V gene segment behaved as functional or pseudogenic.

Results the study describes overall, beyond this receptor: A later analysis found that TCR association rates varied across HLA loci, with DRB1 alleles showing the most associated TCRs and HLA-C alleles the fewest. In an earlier analysis of fewer than 750 of the donors, most TCR beta V segments were observed in productive rearrangements about 87% or about 30% of the time, broadly matching IMGT annotations. In the study, approximately 150 TCR beta chains were listed as associated with cytomegalovirus. The authors suggested that the approach could potentially be extended to other disease states and immunological phenotypes. Compared with equally common non-associated chains, HLA-associated TCR beta chains in a later analysis were more clonally expanded and had lower generation probabilities. In both the original and validation cohorts, the classifier was reported to diagnose cytomegalovirus status with high specificity and sensitivity. Because some donors lacked HLA typing at each locus, the association tests relied only on the typed subset. The 87-base-pair reads could not distinguish some IMGT-functional V segments, including TRBV6-2 and TRBV6-3, so those segments were excluded. A later analysis reported that several top co-occurrence clusters appeared linked to parvovirus B19, influenza, CMV and Epstein-Barr virus. Linkage disequilibrium might explain the correlated functional status among segregating V segments, but an unknown experimental factor could not be excluded. A cluster of highly shared sequence variants was judged likely to be a technical artifact of the sequencing pipeline. At a false discovery rate of 0.05, a later analysis linked some 17,000 TCR beta sequences to specific HLA alleles. A further reported finding was that TCR beta sequences accurately predicted the HLA-A and HLA-B alleles for most subjects in the first cohort. Compared with the 666-donor mean, donors in an Asian-associated ancestry cluster had fewer N-insertions in productive TCRs, according to a later genetic analysis. Approximately 16 rarely observed V segments, including chromosome 9 orphons, were excluded from the earlier analysis of 550 to 700 of the donors because counts were too low. Sequencing depth was assumed to be roughly uniform across donors in the presence/absence analyses, though that assumption may not hold. When HLA alleles, especially DR and DQ, strongly co-occurred, attributing TCR associations to individual alleles was difficult. In a later analysis, most CMV-associated TCR beta chains were found to appear HLA-restricted, with HLA associations seemingly driven largely by CMV exposure. Most TCR sequences were seen in very few donors, while some public TCRs were found in many individuals. The cohort was sequenced for TCR beta chains only, and without alpha or paired-chain data the features that could be detected were limited. V-gene and J-gene trimming of TCR beta chains was associated with a missense DCLRE1C variant in a later genetic analysis, and the association was replicated in an independent cohort. In vitro tests confirmed that three of the cytomegalovirus-associated TCR beta chains recognize cytomegalovirus antigens. CMV serostatus was the only immune exposure information available for the cohort.

In total, 666 healthy bone marrow donors made up the cohort. At the time of sampling, every cohort member was nominally healthy, though immune exposures that went unrecorded were likely present. Of the 710 or so cohort members, around 290 had a positive CMV serostatus and 350 to 450 had a negative one, while no CMV serostatus was recorded for the donor. A peripheral blood sample was collected from each donor, and TCR beta sequencing was performed on peripheral blood mononuclear cells. Genomic DNA extraction from the blood cell samples was performed with the Qiagen DNeasy Blood Extraction Kit. The TCR sequence derives from a human donor in good health. Rearrangement joined TRBV6-1 to TRBJ1-4; TRBD1 is a possible D gene, resting on 6 matching bases. Sample: PBMCs. The DNA reads TGTGCCAGCAGTCAATCCAGGGGTAATTGGGAAAAACTGTTTTTT. Translation gives CASSQSRGNWEKLFF.